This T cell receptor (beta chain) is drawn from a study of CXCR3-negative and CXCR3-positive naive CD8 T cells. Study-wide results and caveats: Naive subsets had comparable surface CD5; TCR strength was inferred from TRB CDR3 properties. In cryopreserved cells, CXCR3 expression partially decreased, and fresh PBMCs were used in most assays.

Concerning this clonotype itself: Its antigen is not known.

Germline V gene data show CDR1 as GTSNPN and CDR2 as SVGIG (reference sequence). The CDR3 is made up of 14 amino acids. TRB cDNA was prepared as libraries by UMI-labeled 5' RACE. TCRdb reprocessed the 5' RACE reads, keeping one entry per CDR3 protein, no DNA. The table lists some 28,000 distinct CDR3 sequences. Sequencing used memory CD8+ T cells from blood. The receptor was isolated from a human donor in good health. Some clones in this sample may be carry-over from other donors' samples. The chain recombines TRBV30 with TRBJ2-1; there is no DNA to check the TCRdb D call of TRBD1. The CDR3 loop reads CAWNDGQGWNEQFF. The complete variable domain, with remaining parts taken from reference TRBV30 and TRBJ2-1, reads SQTIHQWPATLVQPVGSPLSLECTVEGTSNPNLYWYRQAAGRGLQLLFYSVGIGQISSEVPQNLSASRPQDRQFILSSKKLLLSDSGFYLCAWNDGQGWNEQFFGPGTRLTVL.